This note documents a single T cell receptor (beta chain) sequence. Antigen: not known. The protocol was immunoSEQ multiplex PCR, while the TCRdb copy is restricted to in-frame clones and leaves out a portion. The profile shows about a million clones, about three quarters of them singletons. This entry belongs to a study of shared clonotypes between healthy human individuals. Across the study: Two female and three male donors aged 18 to 49 were enrolled. Study-wide findings and caveats: Sampling included only blood; tissue repertoires likely differ. Few donors limited the genetic and exposure-history diversity represented. Memory subsets had estimated richness that was generally smaller than that of naive subsets.

V lost 1 base, J lost 7 bases, and 7 bases lay in between. Germline lookup yields CDR1 GTSNPN and CDR2 SVGIG (reference sequence). This CDR3 is 11 amino acids long. The source is a man between 18 and 35 years old in good health. This chain uses TRBV30 with TRBJ1-2; D possibly corresponds to TRBD1 (6 bases). Sequencing used memory CD4+ T cells sorted from blood. Subset: CD45RA-negative fraction. CDR3 bases: TGTGCCTGGAGTGCAGGGGCTGGCTACACCTTC. It encodes CAWSAGAGYTF.